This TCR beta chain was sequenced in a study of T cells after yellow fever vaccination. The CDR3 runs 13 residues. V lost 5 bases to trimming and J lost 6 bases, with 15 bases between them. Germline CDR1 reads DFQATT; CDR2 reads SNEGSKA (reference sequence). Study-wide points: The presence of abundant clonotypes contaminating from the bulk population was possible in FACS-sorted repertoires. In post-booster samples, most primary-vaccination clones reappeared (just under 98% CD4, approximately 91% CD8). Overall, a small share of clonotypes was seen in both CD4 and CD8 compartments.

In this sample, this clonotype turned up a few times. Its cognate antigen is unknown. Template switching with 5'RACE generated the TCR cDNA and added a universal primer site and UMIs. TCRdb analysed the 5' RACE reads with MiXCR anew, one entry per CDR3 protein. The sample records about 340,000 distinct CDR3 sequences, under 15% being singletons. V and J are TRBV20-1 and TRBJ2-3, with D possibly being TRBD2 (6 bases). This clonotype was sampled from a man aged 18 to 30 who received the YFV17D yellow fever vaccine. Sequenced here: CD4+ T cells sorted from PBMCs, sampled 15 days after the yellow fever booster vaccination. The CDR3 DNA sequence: TGCAGTGCTGGTACTAGCATCGTCGATACGCAGTATTTT. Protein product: CSAGTSIVDTQYF.